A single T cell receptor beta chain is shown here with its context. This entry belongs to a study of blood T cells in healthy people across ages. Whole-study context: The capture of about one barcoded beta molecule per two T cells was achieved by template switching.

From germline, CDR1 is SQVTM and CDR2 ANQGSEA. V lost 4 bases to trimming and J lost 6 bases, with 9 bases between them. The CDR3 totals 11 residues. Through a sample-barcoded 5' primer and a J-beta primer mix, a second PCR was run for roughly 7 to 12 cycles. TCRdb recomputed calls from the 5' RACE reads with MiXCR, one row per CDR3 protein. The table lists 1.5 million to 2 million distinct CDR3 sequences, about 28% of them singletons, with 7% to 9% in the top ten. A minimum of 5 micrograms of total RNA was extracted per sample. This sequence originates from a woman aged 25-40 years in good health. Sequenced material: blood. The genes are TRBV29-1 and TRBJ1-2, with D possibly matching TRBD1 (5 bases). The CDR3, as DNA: TGCAGCGTTGGGACAACAAATGGCTACACCTTC. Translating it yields CSVGTTNGYTF. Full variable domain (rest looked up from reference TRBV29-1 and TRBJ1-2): SAVISQKPSRDICQRGTSLTIQCQVDSQVTMMFWYRQQPGQSLTLIATANQGSEATYESGFVIDKFPISRPNLTFSTLTVSNMSPEDSSIYLCSVGTTNGYTFGSGTRLTVV.